The source of this TCR beta chain is a study of OX40 agonist ivuxolimab in advanced cancers. Worth noting for this clone: Its antigen is undetermined.

The CDR3 extends over 13 amino acids. CDR1 and CDR2 from the germline V gene are SGHNT and YYREEE (reference sequence). The V end lost 3 bases, the J end lost 4 bases, and 8 bases lay between the germline ends. Libraries were prepared by immunoSEQ multiplex PCR; TCRdb keeps only in-frame clonotypes and omits some of them. The sample gives tens of thousands of clones, about nine tenths of which show up once; approximately 0.3% is in the top ten. General observations from the study: Which antigen the expanded peripheral T cells recognized is unknown.

Sequenced material: CD4+ or CD8+ T cells sorted from blood, taken in a trial of the OX40 agonist ivuxolimab. This chain connects TRBV5-4 to TRBJ2-1; D remains ambiguous. The TCR sequence derives from an adult with an advanced solid tumor such as melanoma, head and neck, liver or kidney cancer. The CDR3 here is CASSWTEYNEQFF. The CDR3, as DNA: TGTGCCAGCAGCTGGACGGAATACAATGAGCAGTTCTTC.